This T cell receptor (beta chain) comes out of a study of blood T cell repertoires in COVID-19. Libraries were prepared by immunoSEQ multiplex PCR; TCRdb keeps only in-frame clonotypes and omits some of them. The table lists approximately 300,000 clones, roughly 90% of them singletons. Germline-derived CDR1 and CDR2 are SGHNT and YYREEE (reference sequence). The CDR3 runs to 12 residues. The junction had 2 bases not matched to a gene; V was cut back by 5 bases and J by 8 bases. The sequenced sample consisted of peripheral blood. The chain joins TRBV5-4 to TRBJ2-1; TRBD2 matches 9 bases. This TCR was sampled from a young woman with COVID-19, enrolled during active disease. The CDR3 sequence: CASRRGGDEQFF. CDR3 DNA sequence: TGTGCCAGCAGGCGGGGGGGCGATGAGCAGTTCTTC.